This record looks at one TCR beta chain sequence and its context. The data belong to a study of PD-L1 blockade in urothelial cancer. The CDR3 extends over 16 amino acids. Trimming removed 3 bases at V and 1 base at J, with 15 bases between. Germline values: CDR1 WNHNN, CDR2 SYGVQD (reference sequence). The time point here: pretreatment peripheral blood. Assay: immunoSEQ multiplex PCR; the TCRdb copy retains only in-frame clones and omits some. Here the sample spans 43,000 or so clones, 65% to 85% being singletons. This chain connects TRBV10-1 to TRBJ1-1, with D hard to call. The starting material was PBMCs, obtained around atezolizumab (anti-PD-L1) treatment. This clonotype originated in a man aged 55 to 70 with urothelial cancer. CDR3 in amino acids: CASSDFPGSTNTEAFF. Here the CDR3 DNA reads TGCGCCAGCAGTGATTTTCCAGGTTCGACGAACACTGAAGCTTTCTTT.